Following are 27 T cell receptor beta chains from one sample sequenced in a study of blood T cells in healthy people across ages. For the second PCR, which ran for roughly 6 to 12 cycles, a sample-barcoded 5' primer and a J-beta primer mix were used. In TCRdb, the 5' RACE reads were re-called with MiXCR into one record per CDR3 protein. The top ten hold about a fifth of the sample, which has around 790,000 distinct CDR3 sequences, roughly 44% seen once. The sequenced sample consisted of blood. The receptors originated from a man in his 60s in good health.

The chain couples TRBV5-1 to TRBJ2-7, with no clear D. This CDR3 region has 12 residues. The V gene's germline CDR1 is SGHRS and CDR2 YFSETQ. Deletions cut 1 base from V and 6 bases from J, with 8 bases between. In DNA form, the CDR3 reads TGCGCCAGCAGCTTGAGTACGGCCGAGCAGTACTTC. This translates into CASSLSTAEQYF.

The chain recombines TRBV12-3 or TRBV12-4 with TRBJ2-5; TRBD1 agrees at 7 bases. The CDR3 is 14 amino acids. V lost 6 bases and J lost 11; bases outside the gene matches: 15. The CDR3 nucleotides are TGTGCCAGCAGCTTAAGGCAGGGGGTCTGGGAGCAGTACTTC. Translated: CASSLRQGVWEQYF.

A remark on this clonotype: A much larger clone differs by one base, so this may be a read error. The chain joins TRBV28 to TRBJ2-7; D may be TRBD2 (6 bases). From germline, CDR1 is MDHEN and CDR2 SYDVKM. CDR3 size: 12 residues. This CDR3 is CAGSSGVYEQYF. In DNA, the CDR3 is TGTGCCGGCAGTTCGGGAGTCTACGAGCAGTACTTC.

The V and J genes are TRBV29-1 and TRBJ2-3; D is unclear. The germline V gene has CDR1 SQVTM and CDR2 ANQGSEA. V gave up 7 bases and J gave up 2 bases, with 16 bases separating them. CDR3 size: 14 residues. The CDR3 loop reads CSGLEWSPTDTQYF. CDR3 DNA: TGCAGCGGCCTAGAGTGGTCCCCCACAGATACGCAGTATTTT.

The chain links TRBV28 to TRBJ2-5; D is possibly TRBD1 (6 bases). This CDR3 spans 15 amino acids. V was trimmed by 7 bases and J by 8 bases, leaving 23 bases between them. Germline assignment: CDR1 MDHEN and CDR2 SYDVKM. CDR3 in DNA: TGTGCCAGCAACGAAGCCGGGCCCACAGGGCACACCCAGTACTTC. As protein: CASNEAGPTGHTQYF.

The V gene is TRBV3-1, the J gene TRBJ2-6; D is perhaps TRBD2 (6 bases). Trimming stripped 3 bases from V and 0 bases from J, with 9 bases between. Germline CDR1 is LGHDT and CDR2 is YNNKEL (reference sequence). The CDR3 is 16 residues long. Here the CDR3 reads CASSHGGISGANVLTF. CDR3 nucleotides: TGTGCCAGCAGCCACGGCGGGATCTCTGGGGCCAACGTCCTGACTTTC.

This clonotype has more than one count but fewer than ten. The chain has TRBV12-3 or TRBV12-4 and TRBJ2-6, with unresolved D. Trimming shortened V by 4 bases and J by 1 base, and 20 bases separated the two germline ends. The CDR3 spans 19 residues. CDR3 DNA sequence: TGTGCCAGCAGTTCCCTCGGACGTGATTTTGCGTCTGGGGCCAACGTCCTGACTTTC. Translation: CASSSLGRDFASGANVLTF.

The chain carries TRBV20-1 and TRBJ2-5, with 7 bases fitting TRBD2. This CDR3 spans 15 amino acids. CDR1 and CDR2 (germline): DFQATT, SNEGSKA (reference sequence). The ends lost 6 bases at V and 2 bases at J; junction bases unmatched: 12. The CDR3 is CSAQSASGTQETQYF. CDR3 nucleotides: TGCAGTGCCCAATCGGCTAGCGGCACGCAAGAGACCCAGTACTTC.

Remarks on this clonotype: This may stem from a read error, because a much larger clone lies one nucleotide away. The chain is built from TRBV5-4 and TRBJ2-3, with 13 bases that match TRBD2. There are 17 residues in the CDR3. Germline CDR1 reads SGHNT; CDR2 reads YYREEE (reference sequence). Trimming cost V 6 bases and J 5 bases; bases outside gene matches: 12. The CDR3 is CASNRTSGGGLGDTQYF. DNA for the CDR3: TGTGCCAGCAACCGGACTAGCGGGGGAGGATTAGGAGATACGCAGTATTTT. The variable domain in full, completed from reference TRBV5-4 and TRBJ2-3, reads ETGVTQSPTHLIKTRGQQVTLRCSSQSGHNTVSWYQQALGQGPQFIFQYYREEENGRGNFPPRFSGLQFPNYSSELNVNALELDDSALYLCASNRTSGGGLGDTQYFGPGTRLTVL.

The chain is built from TRBV10-3 and TRBJ1-2, with D perhaps TRBD1 (5 bases). Trimming cost V 4 bases and J 5 bases, with 14 bases left between them. There are 14 residues in the CDR3. Germline CDR1 ENHRY, CDR2 SYGVKD. In nucleotides, the CDR3 is TGTGCCATCAGTGTCGAGGGCAGGGATTATGGCTACACCTTC. Translated, it gives CAISVEGRDYGYTF.

The V and J genes are TRBV7-9 and TRBJ2-1; tentative D call: TRBD1 (6 bases). Germline loops: CDR1 SEHNR, CDR2 FQNEAQ (reference sequence). CDR3 length equals 15 residues. Deletions cut 5 bases from V and 6 bases from J, with 17 bases between. The CDR3 DNA sequence: TGTGCCAGCAGCCCCGACAGGATACGTAGCAATGAGCAGTTCTTC. Translation: CASSPDRIRSNEQFF.

Turning to this clonotype: Given a much more abundant clone one base away, this may be a read error. V usage is TRBV14 and J usage is TRBJ2-4; D uncertain. With the DNA end fitting TRBJ2-5 better, the J assignment may be wrong. The CDR3 consists of 15 residues. Germline-derived CDR1 and CDR2 are SGHDN and FVKESK. DNA of the CDR3: TGTGCCAGCAACCAAGAGGCCATTTCCCGAGAGACCCAGTACTTC. Protein sequence: CASNQEAISRETQYF.

The rearrangement links TRBV2 to TRBJ1-6; D gene ambiguous. The CDR3 has 12 amino acids. V was pared by 5 bases and J by 11 bases, with 10 bases between. Germline V CDR1 and CDR2: SNHLY, FYNNEI. The CDR3 loop is CASSLVGAPLHF. CDR3 DNA: TGTGCCAGCAGTCTAGTGGGTGCACCCCTCCACTTT.

The chain's CDR3 is CASRASGHGTQYF. The DNA of the CDR3 is TGTGCCAGCAGAGCTAGCGGCCACGGGACCCAGTACTTC. V is TRBV2 and J is TRBJ2-5, with 7 nucleotides matching TRBD2. CDR1 is SNHLY and CDR2 is FYNNEI in the germline V gene. V gave up 6 bases and J gave up 7 bases; unmatched junction bases: 8. This CDR3 is built from 13 residues. The full variable domain, rest sourced from reference TRBV2 and TRBJ2-5, is EPEVTQTPSHQVTQMGQEVILRCVPISNHLYFYWYRQILGQKVEFLVSFYNNEISEKSEIFDDQFSVERPDGSNFTLKIRSTKLEDSAMYFCASRASGHGTQYFGPGTRLLVL.

The rearrangement links TRBV7-3 to TRBJ2-6; 16 bases line up with TRBD2. This CDR3 spans 22 amino acids. The germline CDR1 and CDR2 sequences are SGHTA and FQGTGA. V gave up 2 bases and J gave up 2 bases; unmatched junction bases: 12. The CDR3 loop reads CASSLFPVGTSGGATGANVLTF. In DNA, the CDR3 is TGTGCCAGCAGCTTATTCCCAGTCGGGACTAGCGGGGGGGCGACTGGGGCCAACGTCCTGACTTTC.

The table lists this clonotype with a few counts. This chain joins TRBV21-1 and TRBJ2-5; TRBD2 reflects the table's D call only, with no check against the DNA. TRBV21-1 is given as a pseudogene. The CDR3 has 16 residues. CDR3 sequence: CASSKVNRLPKETQYF. CDR3 sequence (DNA): TGTGCCAGCAGCAAAGTCAACAGACTCCCGAAAGAGACCCAGTACTTC.

The chain uses TRBV6-5 and TRBJ2-1, with D perhaps matching TRBD1 (5 bases). Trimming cost V 5 bases and J 15 bases, with 14 bases left between them. This CDR3 is 11 amino acids long. Germline lookup yields CDR1 MNHEY and CDR2 SVGAGI. CDR3 DNA sequence: TGTGCCAGCAGTGATAGCAGGGTTCTGTTCTTC. This encodes CASSDSRVLFF.

The V call is TRBV20-1, the J call TRBJ2-5, with TRBD2 matching over 7 bases. Germline values: CDR1 DFQATT, CDR2 SNEGSKA (reference sequence). Unmatched junction bases numbered 10, after V lost 1 base and J lost 2 bases. The CDR3 extends over 16 amino acids. The CDR3 DNA sequence: TGCAGTGCTAGAGCGCTAGCGGCTTTAACTCAAGAGACCCAGTACTTC. Translation gives CSARALAALTQETQYF.

The chain has TRBV2 and TRBJ1-2, with 7 bases that match TRBD1. CDR3 length equals 15 residues. Germline CDR1 is SNHLY and CDR2 is FYNNEI. V lost 5 bases to trimming and J lost 5 bases; unmatched junction nucleotides: 11. In nucleotides, the CDR3 is TGTGCCAGCAGTCTCCACGACAGGGTTGGTTATGGCTACACCTTC. Translated: CASSLHDRVGYGYTF.

In its sample, this clonotype was seen a few times. The chain couples TRBV7-2 to TRBJ2-1; TRBD2 matches at 11 bases. CDR3 size: 18 residues. Germline CDR1 reads SGHTA; CDR2 reads FQGNSA. V trimming: 1 base; J trimming: 4 bases; junction bases outside the gene matches: 9. The DNA of the CDR3 is TGTGCCAGCAGCTTAGTAGCGGGGGGGCCATTAAGGTACAATGAGCAGTTCTTC. Amino acid sequence: CASSLVAGGPLRYNEQFF.

This clonotype was found a few times. The V gene is TRBV7-2, the J gene TRBJ1-5; a possible D gene is TRBD1 (5 bases). The CDR3 is 14 amino acids. Germline CDR1 reads SGHTA; CDR2 reads FQGNSA. Between the trimmed V and J ends, which lost 2 bases and 3 bases, there was a span of 8 bases. The CDR3 DNA sequence: TGTGCCAGCAGCTTATCGACAGCCAATCAGCCCCAGCATTTT. Translation gives CASSLSTANQPQHF.

This clonotype has a single count. The chain employs TRBV20-1 and TRBJ1-4; D might be TRBD1 (5 bases). The CDR3 sequence is 19 residues long. The V and J ends lost 0 bases and 0 bases respectively, with 20 bases between them. The germline gives CDR1 DFQATT, CDR2 SNEGSKA (reference sequence). The CDR3 sequence is CSARDRGQARRATNEKLFF. The CDR3 nucleotides read TGCAGTGCTAGAGATAGAGGACAAGCCCGAAGAGCAACTAATGAAAAACTGTTTTTT.

The chain combines TRBV14 with TRBJ1-5; D gene ambiguous. Per the germline V gene, CDR1 is SGHDN and CDR2 is FVKESK. Trimming shortened V by 4 bases and J by 9 bases, and 7 bases separated the two germline ends. This CDR3 is built from 11 residues. The DNA of the CDR3 is TGTGCCAGCAGCCCGCATGGGCCCCAGCATTTT. Protein: CASSPHGPQHF.

This clonotype was picked up a small number of times. The chain is built from TRBV6-1 and TRBJ2-7; perhaps TRBD1 as D (6 bases). The V and J ends lost 6 bases and 2 bases respectively, with 17 bases between them. Looked up from germline, CDR1 is MNHNS and CDR2 is SASEGT. CDR3 length equals 15 residues. The CDR3: CASSDRTALTYEQYF. In DNA, the CDR3 is TGTGCCAGCAGCGACCGGACAGCGCTCACCTACGAGCAGTACTTC.

This clonotype occurred a few times. This chain links TRBV20-1 with TRBJ2-1; perhaps TRBD1 as D (6 bases). The CDR3 is 14 residues long. Deletions cut 1 base from V and 8 bases from J, with 15 bases between. Germline V gene data show CDR1 as DFQATT and CDR2 as SNEGSKA (reference sequence). This chain's CDR3 is CSARGGTGSDEQFF. In DNA form, the CDR3 reads TGCAGTGCTAGAGGCGGTACAGGGAGCGATGAGCAGTTCTTC.

This chain links TRBV5-5 with TRBJ2-7; weak D call: TRBD1 (5 bases). The germline V gene encodes CDR1 SGHKS and CDR2 YYEKEE (reference sequence). The CDR3 spans 15 residues. The germline V and J ends were trimmed by 0 bases and 0 bases, with 10 bases remaining between them. CDR3 amino acids: CASSLAPQDSYEQYF. The CDR3 bases are TGTGCCAGCAGCTTGGCTCCACAGGACTCCTACGAGCAGTACTTC.

Concerning this clonotype itself: Sequence at one end of the junction differs from germline and may be a read error. This chain connects TRBV5-6 to TRBJ1-4; D remains ambiguous. The length of the CDR3 is 15 residues. The germline gives CDR1 SGHDT, CDR2 YYEEEE. The CDR3 is CAGSYGRATNEKLFF. The CDR3 DNA sequence: TGTGCCGGCAGCTACGGACGGGCAACTAATGAAAAACTGTTTTTT. Complete variable domain (other parts from reference TRBV5-6 and TRBJ1-4): DAGVTQSPTHLIKTRGQQVTLRCSPKSGHDTVSWYQQALGQGPQFIFQYYEEEERQRGNFPDRFSGHQFPNYSSELNVNALLLGDSALYLCAGSYGRATNEKLFFGSGTQLSVL.